The source of this T cell receptor beta chain is a study of T-cell reconstitution after alpha-beta-depleted transplantation in children. The germline V and J ends were trimmed by 6 bases and 3 bases, with 11 bases remaining between them. The CDR3 covers 13 residues. CDR1 and CDR2 from the germline V gene are SEHNR and FQNEAQ (reference sequence). TCRbeta library construction was performed incorporating unique molecular identifiers. MiXCR, applied by TCRdb to the PCR reads, yields one record per CDR3 protein. Of some 220,000 distinct CDR3 sequences listed, roughly a tenth are singletons. V gene TRBV7-9 combines with J gene TRBJ2-5, with D unclear. The sample in question was PBMCs from the stem cell graft donor, obtained from the stem cell graft. The sequence was obtained from a human donor who donated a stem cell graft to a child with acute lymphoblastic leukemia. The chain's CDR3 is CASRGEIKETQYF. In DNA form, the CDR3 reads TGTGCCAGCAGAGGAGAGATAAAAGAGACCCAGTACTTC.